This T cell receptor (beta chain) was retrieved from a study of graft-versus-host responses after intestinal transplantation. Study information: Recipients obtained multivisceral, liver-intestinal, or isolated intestinal transplants. Each recipient received anti-thymocyte globulin induction, then tacrolimus and steroids for 3 to 4 years.

TCRdb's copy holds only in-frame clones and misses some; the assay was immunoSEQ multiplex PCR. The data contain around 100,000 clones, around 92% of them singletons. V lost 4 bases and J lost 7, with 13 bases in between. Per the germline V gene, CDR1 is SQVTM and CDR2 is ANQGSEA. The CDR3 has 12 amino acids. Remarks on this clone: Its specificity is unknown.

The TCR comes from a human donor who was the organ donor for an intestinal transplant. The V gene is TRBV29-1, the J gene TRBJ2-5; maybe TRBD1 (6 bases). Sequences were derived from unstimulated CD8+ T cells sorted from spleen or lymph node cells, sampled before transplant. The CDR3 loop is CSVAQGLATQYF. DNA of the CDR3: TGCAGCGTTGCTCAGGGGTTGGCGACCCAGTACTTC.